This T cell receptor beta chain is drawn from a study of identical twins (dated by TCRdb to 2016 to 2017). Turning to the overall study: To test whether fetal clonotypes persist, this study deep-sequenced TCR alpha and beta repertoires from monozygotic twins, from unrelated adults of various ages, and from cord blood. To rule out contamination, the twin experiments were replicated at different times with different library preparation protocols.

Library construction relied on 5' RACE. Sequencing instrument: Illumina HiSeq 2000. Template switching added a universal primer binding site, and the final cDNA carried a unique molecular identifier that allowed TCR cDNA molecules to be counted accurately. Specific primers in the conserved constant-segment region were used to synthesize first-strand cDNA for TCR alpha and beta chains. To control for contamination, every cDNA library was double barcoded, receiving both a SMART-Mk sample barcode and Illumina barcodes. TruSeq adapter sequences, together with Illumina sample barcodes, were added in two successive PCR steps. Sequencing of the TCR alpha and beta cDNA libraries was done on the Illumina HiSeq platform using custom primers. As for the original processing: Unique molecular identifiers were extracted from raw reads with MiGEC, and CDR3 positions were determined with MiXCR. Recombination models were inferred per individual with the repgenHMM and IGoR tools using an EM algorithm. Shared clonotypes were analyzed with the tcR package in R, and sharing was normalized by the product of cloneset sizes. To study raw recombination free of thymic and clonal selection effects, out-of-frame nonproductive sequences were analyzed. In TCRdb, the public reads were trimmed at Q25 with fastp and aligned with MiXCR, with productive beta chains retained. Rows are combined by CDR3 protein, so each entry shows the most common genes and DNA. It is TCRdb's table, rather than the study itself, that gives the V and J calls and clone size. This sample comprises roughly 1.6 million distinct CDR3 sequences, under 35% of them detected only once. The ten largest clones represent more than 0.25% of the sample.

This clonotype was observed a handful of times. There is no known antigen for this receptor. Per-base qualities were not stored, and no clone one base away is much larger. General conclusions and limits of the study: A weaker excess of twin sharing was found in beta out-of-frame sequences because the signal-to-noise ratio was lowered by fewer shared sequences. Recombination models systematically underestimated out-of-frame TCR alpha sharing in monozygotic twins but agreed with sharing between unrelated individuals. Compared with coincidental sharing between unrelated individuals, an excess of low generation-probability sequences was observed among out-of-frame TCR alpha sequences shared between twins. Fewer insertions were carried by abundant cord blood beta clonotypes; a weaker similar trend was observed in young adult naive repertoires, while no such trend was observed in memory repertoires. Because the same donors could not be followed over many years, the conclusions relied on cross-sectional statistical analysis. Zero-insertion analyses could be partly confounded by invariant T cells such as MAIT and iNKT, although diverse VJ usage argued against such confounding for most clonotypes.

Taken from the germline V gene (reference sequence), the CDR1 and CDR2 loops are LGHDT and YNNKEL. V loses 4 bases of germline sequence and J loses 14 bases, and the interval between the two ends is 18 bases. Taken from cysteine to phenylalanine, the CDR3 has 14 residues. The CDR3 DNA has 42 bases and is translated from base 1. Only healthy Caucasian donors were included. The chain uses TRBV3-1 and TRBJ1-6; the D gene lacks a confident call. This sequence originates from a newborn girl in good health. Source material: cord blood. The sequenced DNA is TGTGCCAGCAGCCCCCAGACGGGATATAAGTCCCTCCACTTT. Its protein product is CASSPQTGYKSLHF.